Listed here are 17 T cell receptor beta chains from one sample, sequenced in a study of PD-L1 blockade in urothelial cancer. Time point described: peripheral blood 6 weeks after treatment start. Generated by immunoSEQ multiplex PCR, the TCRdb table keeps only in-frame clones and is missing some. The sample records around 53,000 clones, approximately 85% being singletons. Specimen: PBMCs, collected around atezolizumab (anti-PD-L1) treatment. These receptors came from a man in his fifties with urothelial cancer.

This clone was seen only once. CDR3 region: CAWSVGQVYEQYF. DNA for the CDR3: TGTGCCTGGAGTGTGGGACAGGTCTACGAGCAGTACTTC. The rearrangement uses TRBV30 and TRBJ2-7; 8 positions agree with TRBD1. V shed 0 bases and J 3 bases; nucleotides not matched to a gene: 1. Germline V gene sequence: CDR1 GTSNPN, CDR2 SVGIG (reference sequence). The CDR3 loop spans 13 amino acids.

The rearrangement uses TRBV6-4 and TRBJ2-3, with unresolved D. The CDR3 spans 15 residues. The V end was cut by 6 bases, the J end by 0 bases, with 13 bases between. The V gene's germline CDR1 is MRHNA and CDR2 SNTAGT. The CDR3 region has the DNA TGTGCCAGCAGCAACGACTTCGGTAGCACAGATACGCAGTATTTT. Translation: CASSNDFGSTDTQYF.

V usage is TRBV5-1 and J usage is TRBJ2-7; 10 nucleotides line up with TRBD1. CDR3 length: 15 residues. CDR1 is SGHRS, CDR2 YFSETQ, per germline. Trimming cost V 4 bases and J 2 bases; bases outside gene matches: 6. DNA for the CDR3: TGCGCCAGCAGCCCCACCGGGACAGGGGCCTACGAGCAGTACTTC. Translated, it gives CASSPTGTGAYEQYF.

The J gene is TRBJ2-1, the V gene TRBV7-9, with D possibly matching TRBD2 (6 bases). Germline assignment: CDR1 SEHNR and CDR2 FQNEAQ (reference sequence). The V end was cut by 4 bases, the J end by 7 bases, with 14 bases between. CDR3 size: 14 residues. The CDR3 nucleotides are TGTGCCAGCAGCTCCCTAGGTCGGGAGAATGAGCAGTTCTTC. It yields the protein CASSSLGRENEQFF. Looking up the rest from reference TRBV7-9 and TRBJ2-1 gives the full variable domain: DTGVSQNPRHKITKRGQNVTFRCDPISEHNRLYWYRQTLGQGPEFLTYFQNEAQLEKSRLLSDRFSAERPKGSFSTLEIQRTEQGDSAMYLCASSSLGRENEQFFGPGTRLTVL.

CDR3 amino acids: CASSSRVSGNTIYF. CDR3 bases: TGTGCCAGCAGCTCGCGCGTGAGTGGAAACACCATATATTTT. V gene TRBV11-2 combines with J gene TRBJ1-3; D is ambiguous. This CDR3 spans 14 amino acids. Per germline, CDR1 SGHAT and CDR2 FQNNGV. The germline V and J ends were trimmed by 4 bases and 3 bases, with 10 bases remaining between them.

The chain joins TRBV7-7 to TRBJ2-1; D is perhaps TRBD1 (6 bases). Germline lookup yields CDR1 SSHAT and CDR2 FNYEAQ (reference sequence). The CDR3 is made up of 17 amino acids. V lost 1 base and J lost 2, with 15 bases in between. Here the CDR3 reads CASSLDARQVPYNEQFF. DNA of the CDR3: TGTGCCAGCAGCTTAGATGCCCGACAGGTACCCTACAATGAGCAGTTCTTC.

The chain uses TRBV7-9 and TRBJ2-3; D possibly corresponds to TRBD1 (5 bases). V dropped 1 base and J dropped 8 bases, with 13 bases sitting between them. Germline-derived CDR1 and CDR2 are SEHNR and FQNEAQ (reference sequence). This CDR3 contains 14 residues. The DNA of the CDR3 is TGTGCCAGCAGCTTAGACTCCTGGGGCGTTACGCAGTATTTT. It yields the protein CASSLDSWGVTQYF.

This clone was recorded only once. The rearrangement uses TRBV4-2 and TRBJ2-6; 9 bases match TRBD1. This CDR3 is 18 amino acids long. V was pared by 7 bases and J by 0 bases, with 10 bases of the junction left unmatched. Germline V gene sequence: CDR1 LGHNA, CDR2 YNFKEQ. The CDR3 region has the DNA TGTGCCAGCACCGAGCGGGACAGGGAAGCCTCTGGGGCCAACGTCCTGACTTTC. Its protein product is CASTERDREASGANVLTF.

This clone appeared a few times. The chain links TRBV18 to TRBJ2-7; D perhaps matches TRBD1 (6 bases). Germline CDR1 reads KGHSH; CDR2 reads LQKENI. There are 15 residues in the CDR3. Between the trimmed V and J ends, which lost 3 bases and 2 bases, there was a span of 14 bases. The CDR3: CASSPLQGLPYEQYF. The CDR3 nucleotides are TGTGCCAGCTCACCTCTACAGGGTTTACCCTACGAGCAGTACTTC.

This chain links TRBV7-2 with TRBJ1-5, with D possibly matching TRBD1 (5 bases). Per germline, CDR1 SGHTA and CDR2 FQGNSA. Trimming removed 2 bases at V and 7 bases at J, with 12 bases between. The CDR3 is made up of 14 amino acids. Here the CDR3 DNA reads TGTGCCAGCAGCTTACTTCCCAGGGTCCAGCCCCAGCATTTT. Translation gives CASSLLPRVQPQHF.

J is TRBJ2-5 and V is TRBV4-1, with D tentatively TRBD2 (5 bases). V lost 2 bases and J 1 base, leaving 11 bases between the germline ends. CDR1 and CDR2 from the germline V gene are MGHRA and YSYEKL. This CDR3 has 15 amino acids. The CDR3 DNA is TGCGCCAGCAGCCAAAGCCCTAGCCCCCAAGAGACCCAGTACTTC. Translation gives CASSQSPSPQETQYF.

Points on this clone: The same CDR3 can be traced to other DNA sequences in this sample. The chain employs TRBV28 and TRBJ2-1, with 8 bases fitting TRBD1. V trimming: 8 bases; J trimming: 6 bases; junction bases outside the gene matches: 6. Germline-derived CDR1 and CDR2 are MDHEN and SYDVKM. The CDR3 length is 13 residues. In nucleotides, the CDR3 is TGTGCCAGCCAAGGACAGGGCCTCAATGAGCAGTTCTTC. It yields the protein CASQGQGLNEQFF.

The V call is TRBV10-1, the J call TRBJ1-1; the D is unclear. Trimming took 6 bases from V and 7 from J, leaving 21 bases between them. The germline gives CDR1 WNHNN, CDR2 SYGVQD (reference sequence). The CDR3 is 15 amino acids. The CDR3 DNA follows: TGCGCCAGCAGCCCGAGAGCCCGGACGGAGGGTGAAGCTTTCTTT. Its translation is CASSPRARTEGEAFF.

V gene TRBV7-9 combines with J gene TRBJ1-3; possible D gene TRBD1, 5 bases. Trimming stripped 6 bases from V and 8 bases from J, with 17 bases between. Per germline, CDR1 SEHNR and CDR2 FQNEAQ (reference sequence). The CDR3 totals 14 residues. For the CDR3, the DNA is TGTGCCAGCAGACGGGACTCCTCCGGGGACACCATATATTTT. Translation: CASRRDSSGDTIYF.

The DNA of the CDR3 is TGTGCCACTATCCGGGACAGCCTCTCCTACGAGCAGTACTTC. Its protein product is CATIRDSLSYEQYF. V is TRBV2 and J is TRBJ2-7; 7 bases match TRBD1. This CDR3 comprises 14 residues. Germline-derived CDR1 and CDR2 are SNHLY and FYNNEI. V trimming: 10 bases; J trimming: 0 bases; junction bases outside the gene matches: 9.

The rearrangement joins TRBV6-5 to TRBJ1-2; 7 nucleotides line up with TRBD1. CDR3 length: 15 residues. The germline CDR1 and CDR2 sequences are MNHEY and SVGAGI. V shed 5 bases, J shed 4 bases, and the junction held 10 bases outside the gene matches. CDR3 protein: CASSPDRVVFYGYTF. CDR3 nucleotides: TGTGCCAGCAGTCCTGACAGGGTAGTTTTCTATGGCTACACCTTC.

The chain employs TRBV18 and TRBJ2-3; unclear D gene. Germline loops: CDR1 KGHSH, CDR2 LQKENI. This CDR3 contains 13 residues. V lost 5 bases to trimming and J lost 0 bases, with 6 bases between them. CDR3 residues: CASSSLSTDTQYF. In DNA, the CDR3 is TGTGCCAGCTCATCTTTGAGCACAGATACGCAGTATTTT.